The rows below give T cell receptor beta chains drawn from one sample of a study of shared clonotypes between healthy human individuals. Profiling relied on immunoSEQ multiplex PCR, and the TCRdb table lists in-frame clones only, not all of them. The sample contains about 1,900,000 clones, about 95% of which appear only once. Sequencing input: naive CD8+ T cells sorted from blood. The receptors were gathered from a man in his late teens or twenties in good health. Each CDR3 is given with its conserved first and last residue.

j_call,v_call,cdr3_aa
TRBJ1-5,TRBV19,CASSKTGQINQPQHF
TRBJ2-7,TRBV7-2,CASSLLPRTNLYEQYF
TRBJ2-5,TRBV4-1,CASSQDGLGAEGETQYF
TRBJ1-5,TRBV6-4,CASSWDRKDINQPQHF
TRBJ2-7,TRBV4-1,CASSQEREGWEQYF
TRBJ1-3,TRBV6-6,CASSSTFGNTIYF
TRBJ1-1,TRBV4-1,CASSQVSGTKTEAFF
TRBJ2-5,TRBV28,CASSPTLTGTGAQYF
TRBJ2-5,TRBV6-5,CASGPFLETQYF
TRBJ2-3,TRBV9,CASSDRQGLTDTQYF
TRBJ1-1,TRBV2,CASSDGDNTEAFF
TRBJ2-1,TRBV9,CASSVEGLLYNEQFF
TRBJ2-7,TRBV2,CASSEEPYEQYF
TRBJ2-2,TRBV9,CASSVEGTGTGELFF
TRBJ2-2,TRBV9,CASSVGVDTGELFF
TRBJ2-1,TRBV4-1,CASSPRRTLATTYNEQFF
TRBJ2-1,TRBV9,CASSVVGLADNEQFF
TRBJ2-5,TRBV27,CASSLSSGSPQYF
TRBJ2-5,TRBV25-1,CASSLPRETQYF
TRBJ2-3,TRBV7-6,CASSATGGADTQYF
TRBJ2-2,TRBV4-1,CASSPISSGELFF
TRBJ2-5,TRBV7-6,CASSMTGQETQYF
TRBJ1-1,TRBV28,CASTEAGGNTEAFF
TRBJ2-2,TRBV6-5,CASSYGLGTGELFF
TRBJ2-3,TRBV9,CASSGLAGGSTDTQYF
TRBJ2-7,TRBV5-1,CASSPGHLYEQYF
TRBJ1-2,TRBV7-9,CASSPRDRGPNYGYTF
TRBJ2-1,TRBV5-1,CASSLAGGPGNEQFF
TRBJ2-1,TRBV4-1,CASSQVSGGVYEQFF
TRBJ2-3,TRBV13,CASSLGLAGGPLFPDTQYF
TRBJ2-5,TRBV15,CATSRDYSQETQYF
TRBJ1-4,TRBV7-3,CASSLTGQTNEKLFF
TRBJ2-6,TRBV30,CAWSVLLLPDEDRGRKAGANVLTF
TRBJ2-1,TRBV7-8,CASSFLASGTNPYNEQFF
TRBJ2-1,TRBV11-2,CASSLTSGIRNEQFF
TRBJ2-7,TRBV7-6,CASSPTGSYEQYF
TRBJ2-2,TRBV4-3,CASSQDRREGVTGELFF
TRBJ2-3,TRBV7-9,CASSQQGALITDTQYF
TRBJ1-5,TRBV2,CASSEAGTQPQHF
TRBJ2-5,TRBV5-4,CASSLWTGETQYF
TRBJ1-5,TRBV6-4,CASSARVDQPQHF
TRBJ2-7,TRBV7-2,CASSLELAGLSYEQYF
TRBJ2-1,TRBV7-6,CASSLGRNEQFF
TRBJ2-3,TRBV5-8,CASSLVEGNPDTQYF
TRBJ1-2,TRBV4-1,CASSPVGPGVNYGYTF
TRBJ2-5,TRBV7-9,CASSIGGGQETQYF
TRBJ2-7,TRBV28,CASSLLGQGSGEQYF
TRBJ2-1,TRBV2,CASRRDQGSEQFF
TRBJ1-2,TRBV6-5,CASSYVSQDYGYTF
TRBJ1-4,TRBV19,CASTVGTNEKLFF
TRBJ2-7,TRBV25-1,CASSEIGDREFYEQYF
TRBJ2-1,TRBV5-1,CASSPPGRGTTYNEQFF
TRBJ2-2,TRBV5-6,CASSPLLVPGELFF
TRBJ1-6,TRBV5-1,CASSLMDSPLHF
TRBJ1-1,TRBV5-6,CASSFFGGEDTEAFF
TRBJ2-3,TRBV18,CASSSGTDTQYF
TRBJ2-2,TRBV27,CASSFLQTGGELFF